These T cell receptor beta chains were read from a single sample in a study of neurological immune-mediated disorders. TCRdb re-derived calls from the 5' RACE reads in MiXCR, one entry per CDR3 protein. The sample lists more than 45,000 distinct CDR3 sequences, about 4% occurring once. Material for sequencing was PBMCs. The receptors shown here come from a man aged 45 to 65 with multiple sclerosis. Both conserved end residues are part of each CDR3. Fields, in order: J gene, clone size, D gene, V gene, CDR3 protein, CDR3 DNA. A D gene is named only where the DNA matches it firmly. Part of the rows lack a size; the others show once, few, many or a class for expanded clones.

>TRBJ2-3|many|-|TRBV7-6
CASSLRRDTDTQYF
TGTGCCAGCAGCTTGAGACGGGACACAGATACGCAGTATTTT
>TRBJ1-1|many|-|TRBV20-1
CSARGGTHTEAFF
TGCAGTGCAAGGGGGGGGACGCACACTGAAGCTTTCTTT
>TRBJ2-3|many|-|TRBV7-3
CASSLVGRSDTQYF
TGTGCCAGCAGCTTAGTAGGACGCTCAGATACGCAGTATTTT
>TRBJ1-2|-|TRBD1|TRBV4-2
CASSQAGGEGGYTF
TGTGCCAGCAGCCAAGCAGGGGGCGAGGGTGGCTACACCTTC
>TRBJ2-2|many|TRBD1|TRBV20-1
CSARMGQRNTGELFF
TGCAGTGCTAGAATGGGACAGAGAAACACCGGGGAGCTGTTTTTT
>TRBJ2-7|many|-|TRBV6-5
CASTPQDPGSYEQYF
TGTGCCAGCACCCCACAGGACCCAGGGAGCTACGAGCAGTACTTC
>TRBJ2-1|many|-|TRBV5-1
CASSLRPRGHNEQFF
TGCGCCAGCAGCTTGCGCCCGAGGGGTCACAATGAGCAGTTCTTC
>TRBJ1-5|many|TRBD1|TRBV6-5
CASRLGQGNQPQNF
TGTGCCAGCAGATTGGGACAGGGTAATCAGCCCCAGAATTTT
>TRBJ2-1|many|TRBD2|TRBV20-1
CSARPRLAGGYNEQFF
TGCAGTGCTAGACCTCGACTAGCGGGAGGCTACAATGAGCAGTTCTTC
>TRBJ2-2|many|TRBD1|TRBV6-4
CASSDGTGENTGELFF
TGTGCCAGCAGTGACGGTACAGGGGAGAACACCGGGGAGCTGTTTTTT
>TRBJ2-1|many|TRBD1|TRBV5-1
CASSLAPGQESNNEQFF
TGCGCCAGCAGCTTGGCCCCCGGACAGGAGAGCAACAATGAGCAGTTCTTC
>TRBJ1-1|many|TRBD1|TRBV9
CASSVGGQGETEAFF
TGTGCCAGCAGCGTAGGGGGACAGGGTGAAACTGAAGCTTTCTTT
>TRBJ2-7|many|-|TRBV5-6
CASSLASTYEQYF
TGTGCCAGCAGCTTGGCATCCACCTACGAGCAGTACTTC
>TRBJ2-2|medium-sized|-|TRBV5-1
CASSWSDANTGELFF
TGCGCCAGCAGCTGGTCGGACGCGAACACCGGGGAGCTGTTTTTT
>TRBJ1-6|few|-|TRBV21-1
CASRKDRVNSPLHF
TGTGCCAGCAGAAAGGACAGGGTCAATTCACCCCTCCACTTT
>TRBJ1-2|many|TRBD1|TRBV28
CASSSHPGGAYGYTF
TGTGCCAGCAGTTCTCATCCAGGGGGCGCCTATGGCTACACCTTC
>TRBJ2-6|many|-|TRBV12-3/TRBV12-4
CASSPPRGGSGANVLTF
TGTGCCAGCAGTCCGCCCAGGGGGGGCTCTGGGGCCAACGTCCTGACTTTC
>TRBJ2-3|-|-|TRBV12-5
CASGFGVDTQYF
TGTGCTAGTGGTTTCGGGGTGGATACGCAGTATTTT
>TRBJ1-5|many|-|TRBV5-5
CASSLYGDSDNQPQHF
TGTGCCAGCAGCTTGTACGGCGACTCAGACAATCAGCCCCAGCATTTT
>TRBJ2-7|few|TRBD1|TRBV6-1
CASSEDRGLEQYF
TGTGCCAGCAGTGAGGACAGGGGGCTTGAGCAGTACTTC
>TRBJ2-5|many|TRBD2|TRBV10-3
CAISDTSGRLETQYF
TGTGCCATCAGTGATACTAGCGGGAGATTGGAGACCCAGTACTTC
>TRBJ2-5|few|TRBD1|TRBV5-1
CASSLGDRGETQYF
TGCGCCAGCAGCTTGGGGGACAGGGGGGAGACCCAGTACTTC
>TRBJ2-7|many|-|TRBV7-9
CASSYGGPTSYEQYF
TGTGCCAGCAGCTATGGGGGACCCACCTCTTACGAGCAGTACTTC
>TRBJ2-1|many|-|TRBV28
CASLERESNEQFF
TGTGCCAGCTTGGAGAGGGAGAGCAATGAGCAGTTCTTC
>TRBJ2-1|many|-|TRBV20-1
CSASKTENEQFF
TGCAGTGCTTCAAAAACTGAAAATGAGCAGTTCTTC
>TRBJ1-2|many|-|TRBV7-9
CASSQTRGPNYGYTF
TGTGCCAGCAGTCAGACCAGGGGACCTAACTATGGCTACACCTTC
>TRBJ2-7|few|TRBD1|TRBV7-6
CASSLALGTGPSEQYF
TGTGCCAGCAGCTTAGCGCTTGGGACAGGGCCTTCCGAGCAGTACTTC
>TRBJ2-4|many|-|TRBV3-1
CASSMRTPKNIQYF
TGTGCCAGCAGCATGCGGACACCCAAAAACATTCAGTACTTC
>TRBJ2-5|few|TRBD2|TRBV5-1
CASSRGTSGQETQYF
TGCGCCAGCAGCCGTGGGACTAGCGGCCAAGAGACCCAGTACTTC
>TRBJ1-1|many|-|TRBV18
CASSPLGAEAFF
TGTGCCAGCTCACCTTTGGGCGCTGAAGCTTTCTTT
>TRBJ2-1|many|-|TRBV5-1
CASSTTGNEQFF
TGCGCCAGCAGCACCACAGGGAATGAGCAGTTCTTC
>TRBJ1-2|few|-|TRBV20-1
CSAPDSNYGYTF
TGCAGTGCACCGGACAGCAACTATGGCTACACCTTC
>TRBJ2-7|-|-|TRBV5-1
CASSGTRTGTDEQYF
TGCGCCAGCAGCGGGACTAGGACAGGGACGGACGAGCAGTACTTC
>TRBJ1-6|many|TRBD1|TRBV9
CASSASGTGGSPLHF
TGTGCCAGCAGCGCCTCCGGGACAGGGGGTTCACCCCTCCACTTT
>TRBJ2-5|many|TRBD2|TRBV7-6
CASSPGLAVQETQYF
TGTGCCAGCAGCCCTGGACTAGCGGTCCAAGAGACCCAGTACTTC
>TRBJ2-1|many|-|TRBV4-1
CASSQDSNEQFF
TGCGCCAGCAGCCAAGATTCAAATGAGCAGTTCTTC
>TRBJ1-5|-|-|TRBV3-1
CASSQDSRGRQPQNF
TGTGCCAGCAGCCAAGACTCCAGGGGAAGGCAGCCCCAGAATTTT